The clone carrying this TCR beta chain occurred once. Drawn from each donor were 8.5 to 10 milliliters of peripheral blood. This entry belongs to a study of blood T cells in healthy people across ages. Next came a second PCR, run for about 7 to 12 cycles, which used a sample-barcoded 5' primer along with a J-beta primer mix. Sequencing yielded, for each sample, at least 2.5 million paired-end reads carrying CDR3. A single record per CDR3 protein comes from TCRdb applying MiXCR to the 5' RACE reads. The sample lists 1.5 million to 2 million distinct CDR3 sequences, roughly two fifths occurring once. With 0 bases clipped from V and 9 bases from J, the junction kept 12 bases outside the gene matches. This CDR3 is 17 amino acids long.

Specimen: blood. The chain carries TRBV23-1 and TRBJ2-1; 9 nucleotides align to TRBD1. TRBV23-1 is an open reading frame, and its role is uncertain. The sequence came from a human donor in good health. The DNA of the CDR3 is TGCGCCAGCAGTCAATCGAGGGGGACAGGGCGCTCCGGTGAGCAGTTCTTC. This gives the protein CASSQSRGTGRSGEQFF.